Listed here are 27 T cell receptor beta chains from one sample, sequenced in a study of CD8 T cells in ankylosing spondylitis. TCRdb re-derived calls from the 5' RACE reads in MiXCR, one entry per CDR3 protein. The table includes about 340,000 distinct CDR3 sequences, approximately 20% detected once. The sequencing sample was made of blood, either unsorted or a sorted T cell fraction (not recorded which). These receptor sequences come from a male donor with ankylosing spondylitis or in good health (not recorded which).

The chain's CDR3 is CASSYSPGIADTQYF. The DNA of the CDR3 is TGTGCCAGCAGTTACTCGCCGGGGATCGCAGATACGCAGTATTTT. The rearrangement joins TRBV6-5 to TRBJ2-3; D may be TRBD2 (5 bases). V lost 0 bases and J 4 bases, leaving 11 bases between the germline ends. The length of the CDR3 is 15 residues. Germline loops: CDR1 MNHEY, CDR2 SVGAGI.

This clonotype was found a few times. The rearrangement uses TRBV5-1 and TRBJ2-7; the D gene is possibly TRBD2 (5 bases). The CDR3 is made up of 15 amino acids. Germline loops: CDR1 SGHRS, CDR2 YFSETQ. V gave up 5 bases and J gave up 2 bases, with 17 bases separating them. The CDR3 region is CASRSSPEDPYEQYF. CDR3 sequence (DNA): TGCGCCAGCAGGTCGTCCCCGGAGGACCCCTACGAGCAGTACTTC.

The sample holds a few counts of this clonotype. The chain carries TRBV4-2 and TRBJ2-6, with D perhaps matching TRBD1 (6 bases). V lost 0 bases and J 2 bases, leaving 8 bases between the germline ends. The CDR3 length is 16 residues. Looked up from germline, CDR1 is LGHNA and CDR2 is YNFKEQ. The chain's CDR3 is CASSQDGGAGANVLTF. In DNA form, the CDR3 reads TGTGCCAGCAGCCAAGATGGGGGCGCTGGGGCCAACGTCCTGACTTTC.

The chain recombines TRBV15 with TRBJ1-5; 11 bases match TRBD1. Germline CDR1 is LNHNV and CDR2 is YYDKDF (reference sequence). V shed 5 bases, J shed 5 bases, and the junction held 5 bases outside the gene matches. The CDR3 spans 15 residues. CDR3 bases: TGTGCCACCAGCCACGGACAGGGGGCTTATCAGCCCCAGCATTTT. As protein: CATSHGQGAYQPQHF.

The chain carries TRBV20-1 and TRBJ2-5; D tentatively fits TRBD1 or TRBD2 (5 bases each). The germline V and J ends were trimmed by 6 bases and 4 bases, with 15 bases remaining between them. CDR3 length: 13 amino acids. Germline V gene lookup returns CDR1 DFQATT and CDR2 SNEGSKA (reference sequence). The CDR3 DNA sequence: TGCAGTGCGGGTGGGGGATCGAGAGAGACCCAGTACTTC. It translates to CSAGGGSRETQYF.

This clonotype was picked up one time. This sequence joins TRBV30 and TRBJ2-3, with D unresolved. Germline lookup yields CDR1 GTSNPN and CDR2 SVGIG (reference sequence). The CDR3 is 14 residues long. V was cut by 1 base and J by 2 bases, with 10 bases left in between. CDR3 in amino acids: CAWSEVRSTDTQYF. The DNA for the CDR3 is TGTGCCTGGAGTGAGGTCAGGTCCACAGATACGCAGTATTTT.

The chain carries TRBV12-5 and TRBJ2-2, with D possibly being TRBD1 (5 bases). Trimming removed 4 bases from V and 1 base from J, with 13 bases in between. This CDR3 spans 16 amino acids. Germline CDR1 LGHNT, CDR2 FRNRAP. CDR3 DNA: TGTGCTAGTGGTTCTATTGCAGGGCTGAACACCGGGGAGCTGTTTTTT. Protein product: CASGSIAGLNTGELFF.

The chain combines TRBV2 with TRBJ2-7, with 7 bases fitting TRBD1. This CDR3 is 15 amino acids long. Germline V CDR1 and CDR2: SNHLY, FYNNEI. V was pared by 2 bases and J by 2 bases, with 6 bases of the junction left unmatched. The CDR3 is CASSEWQGVAYEQYF. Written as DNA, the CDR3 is TGTGCCAGCAGTGAATGGCAGGGGGTGGCCTACGAGCAGTACTTC. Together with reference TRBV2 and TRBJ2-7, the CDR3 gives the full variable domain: EPEVTQTPSHQVTQMGQEVILRCVPISNHLYFYWYRQILGQKVEFLVSFYNNEISEKSEIFDDQFSVERPDGSNFTLKIRSTKLEDSAMYFCASSEWQGVAYEQYFGPGTRLTVT.

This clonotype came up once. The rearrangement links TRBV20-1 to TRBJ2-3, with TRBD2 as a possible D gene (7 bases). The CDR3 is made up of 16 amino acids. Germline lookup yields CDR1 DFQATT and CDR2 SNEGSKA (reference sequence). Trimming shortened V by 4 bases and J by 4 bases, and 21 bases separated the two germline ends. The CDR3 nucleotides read TGCAGTGCTACCGATAAAACCGGGGGGCCGCCAGATACGCAGTATTTT. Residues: CSATDKTGGPPDTQYF.

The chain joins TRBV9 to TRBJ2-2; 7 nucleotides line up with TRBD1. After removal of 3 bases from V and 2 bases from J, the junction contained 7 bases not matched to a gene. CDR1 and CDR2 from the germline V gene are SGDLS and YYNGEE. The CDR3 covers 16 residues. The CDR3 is CASSDRDRENTGELFF. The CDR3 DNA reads TGTGCCAGCAGCGACCGGGACAGAGAAAACACCGGGGAGCTGTTTTTT.

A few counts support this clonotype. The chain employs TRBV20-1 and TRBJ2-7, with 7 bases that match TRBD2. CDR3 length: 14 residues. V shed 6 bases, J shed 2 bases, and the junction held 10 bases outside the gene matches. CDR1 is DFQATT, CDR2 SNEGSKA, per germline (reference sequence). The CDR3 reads CSAPPGREAYEQYF. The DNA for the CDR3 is TGCAGTGCCCCCCCGGGACGGGAGGCCTACGAGCAGTACTTC.

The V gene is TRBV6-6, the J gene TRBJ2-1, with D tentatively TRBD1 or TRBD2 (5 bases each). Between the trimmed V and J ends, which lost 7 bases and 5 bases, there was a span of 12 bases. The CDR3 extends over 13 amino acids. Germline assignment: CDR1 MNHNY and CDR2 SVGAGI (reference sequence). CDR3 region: CASTPGTHNEQFF. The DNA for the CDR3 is TGTGCCAGCACTCCCGGGACCCACAATGAGCAGTTCTTC.

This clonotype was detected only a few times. The CDR3 sequence is CASSLAISGVSTDTQYF. CDR3 in DNA: TGTGCCAGCAGTTTAGCGATTAGCGGGGTTAGCACAGATACGCAGTATTTT. The chain combines TRBV28 with TRBJ2-3; 8 positions match TRBD2. In germline, CDR1 is MDHEN, CDR2 SYDVKM. The length of the CDR3 is 17 residues. Unmatched junction bases numbered 7, after V lost 2 bases and J lost 0 bases. Full variable domain (outside the CDR3, taken from reference TRBV28 and TRBJ2-3): DVKVTQSSRYLVKRTGEKVFLECVQDMDHENMFWYRQDPGLGLRLIYFSYDVKMKEKGDIPEGYSVSREKKERFSLILESASTNQTSMYLCASSLAISGVSTDTQYFGPGTRLTVL.

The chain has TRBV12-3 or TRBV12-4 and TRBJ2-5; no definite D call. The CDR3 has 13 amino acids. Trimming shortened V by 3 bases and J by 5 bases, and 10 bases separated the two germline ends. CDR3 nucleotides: TGTGCCAGCAGTTTCTCCGGGCTGGAGACCCAGTACTTC. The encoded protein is CASSFSGLETQYF.

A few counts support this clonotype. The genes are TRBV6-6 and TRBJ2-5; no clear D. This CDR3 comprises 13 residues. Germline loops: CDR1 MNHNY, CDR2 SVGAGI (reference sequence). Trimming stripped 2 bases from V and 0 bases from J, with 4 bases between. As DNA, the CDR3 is TGTGCCAGCAGTTACGGCAACCAAGAGACCCAGTACTTC. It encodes CASSYGNQETQYF.

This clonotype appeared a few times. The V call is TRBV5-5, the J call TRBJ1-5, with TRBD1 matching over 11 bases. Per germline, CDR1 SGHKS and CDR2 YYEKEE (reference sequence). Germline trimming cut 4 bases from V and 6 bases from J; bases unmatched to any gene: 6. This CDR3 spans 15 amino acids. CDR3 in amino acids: CASSRGDRGIQPQHF. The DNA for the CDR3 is TGTGCCAGCAGCAGGGGGGACAGGGGGATTCAGCCCCAGCATTTT.

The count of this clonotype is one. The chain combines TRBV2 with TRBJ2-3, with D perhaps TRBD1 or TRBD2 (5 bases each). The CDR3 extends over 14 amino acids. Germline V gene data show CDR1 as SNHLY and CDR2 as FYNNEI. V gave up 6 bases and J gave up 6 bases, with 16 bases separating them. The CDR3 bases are TGTGCCAGCAGGAGCCCACTGGGGACGGATACGCAGTATTTT. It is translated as CASRSPLGTDTQYF.

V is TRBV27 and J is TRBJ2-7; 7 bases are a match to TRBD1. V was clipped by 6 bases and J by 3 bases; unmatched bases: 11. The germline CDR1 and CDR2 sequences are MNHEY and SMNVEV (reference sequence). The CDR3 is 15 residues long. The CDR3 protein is CASSLRGQSLYEQYF. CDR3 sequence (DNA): TGTGCCAGCAGCCTCCGGGGACAGAGTCTCTACGAGCAGTACTTC.

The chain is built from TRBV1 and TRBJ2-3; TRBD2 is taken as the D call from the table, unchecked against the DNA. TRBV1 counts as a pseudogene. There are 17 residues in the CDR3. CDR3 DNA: TGCACCAGCAGCCTAGGACTAGCGGGGGGGCCTACAGATACGCAGTATTTT. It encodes CTSSLGLAGGPTDTQYF.

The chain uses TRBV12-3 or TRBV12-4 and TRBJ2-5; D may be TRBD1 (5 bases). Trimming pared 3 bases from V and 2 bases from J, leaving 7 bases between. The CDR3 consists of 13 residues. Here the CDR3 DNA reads TGTGCCAGCAGTTTCAGGGTACAAGAGACCCAGTACTTC. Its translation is CASSFRVQETQYF.

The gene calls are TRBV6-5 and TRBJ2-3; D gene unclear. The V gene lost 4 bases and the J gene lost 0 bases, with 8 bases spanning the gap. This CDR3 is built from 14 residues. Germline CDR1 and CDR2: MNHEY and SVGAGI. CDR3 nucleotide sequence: TGTGCCAGCAGTTCTGTGGGGAGCACAGATACGCAGTATTTT. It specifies CASSSVGSTDTQYF.

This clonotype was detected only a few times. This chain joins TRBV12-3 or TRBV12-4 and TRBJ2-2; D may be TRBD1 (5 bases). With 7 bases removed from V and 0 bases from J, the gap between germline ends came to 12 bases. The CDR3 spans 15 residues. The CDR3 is CASTDSAPNTGELFF. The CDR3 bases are TGTGCCAGCACCGACAGTGCTCCGAACACCGGGGAGCTGTTTTTT.

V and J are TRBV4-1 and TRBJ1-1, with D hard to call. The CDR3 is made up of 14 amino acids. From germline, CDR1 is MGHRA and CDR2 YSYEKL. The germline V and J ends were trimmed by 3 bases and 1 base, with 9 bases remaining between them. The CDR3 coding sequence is TGCGCCAGCAGCCACCTGGGCCGGAACACTGAAGCTTTCTTT. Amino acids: CASSHLGRNTEAFF.

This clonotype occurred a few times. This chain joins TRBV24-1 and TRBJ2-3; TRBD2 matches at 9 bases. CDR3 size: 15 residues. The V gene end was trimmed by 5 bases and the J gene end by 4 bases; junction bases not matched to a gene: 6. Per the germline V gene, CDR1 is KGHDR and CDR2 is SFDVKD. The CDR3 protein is CATSGPGLAADTQYF. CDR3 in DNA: TGTGCCACCAGTGGTCCGGGACTAGCTGCAGATACGCAGTATTTT.

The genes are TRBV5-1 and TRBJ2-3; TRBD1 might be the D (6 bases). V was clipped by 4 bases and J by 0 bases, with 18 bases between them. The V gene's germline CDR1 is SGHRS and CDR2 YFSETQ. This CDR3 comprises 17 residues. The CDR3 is CASSGPGTPASTDTQYF. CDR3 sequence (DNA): TGCGCCAGCAGCGGGCCCGGGACACCAGCTAGCACAGATACGCAGTATTTT.

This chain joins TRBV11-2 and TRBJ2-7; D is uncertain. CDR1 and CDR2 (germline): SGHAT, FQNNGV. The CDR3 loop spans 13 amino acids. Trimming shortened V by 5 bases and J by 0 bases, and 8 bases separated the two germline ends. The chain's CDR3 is CASSHTVSYEQYF. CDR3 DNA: TGTGCCAGCAGCCATACAGTCTCCTACGAGCAGTACTTC.

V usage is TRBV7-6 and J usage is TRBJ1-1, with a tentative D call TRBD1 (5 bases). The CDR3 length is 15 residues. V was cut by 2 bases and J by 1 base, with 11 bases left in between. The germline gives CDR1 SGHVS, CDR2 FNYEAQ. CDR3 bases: TGTGCCAGCAGCTTATACTCGACAGCGAACACTGAAGCTTTCTTT. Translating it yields CASSLYSTANTEAFF.